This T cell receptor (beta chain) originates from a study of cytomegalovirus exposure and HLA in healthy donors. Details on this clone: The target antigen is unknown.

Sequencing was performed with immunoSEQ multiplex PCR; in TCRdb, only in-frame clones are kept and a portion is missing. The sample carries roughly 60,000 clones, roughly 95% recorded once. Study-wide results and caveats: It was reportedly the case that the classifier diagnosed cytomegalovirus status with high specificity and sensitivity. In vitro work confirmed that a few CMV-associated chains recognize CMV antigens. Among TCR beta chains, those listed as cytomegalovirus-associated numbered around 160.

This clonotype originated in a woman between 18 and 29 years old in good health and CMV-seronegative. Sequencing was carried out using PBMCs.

The CDR3 nucleotides read TGTGCCAGCAGTTTTGCCCGAAGGGGCTATGGCTACACCTTC. Residues: CASSFARRGYGYTF. The chain carries TRBV28 and TRBJ1-2, with D perhaps matching TRBD1 (5 bases). There are 14 residues in the CDR3. V shed 3 bases and J shed 4 bases, with 12 bases lying between them. CDR1 and CDR2 (germline): MDHEN, SYDVKM.